The rows below give T cell receptor beta chains drawn from one sample of a study of regulatory T cells in long-lasting Graves disease. A single record per CDR3 protein comes from TCRdb applying MiXCR to the multiplex PCR reads. Of a few hundred thousand distinct CDR3 sequences detected, approximately 20% appear once; the ten largest clones hold about 15%. This same sample was also part of a study on T cells in Graves' hyperthyroidism and ophthalmopathy.

Sequenced here: peripheral blood mononuclear cells (PBMCs), sampled at new diagnosis, from a patient treated with antithyroid drugs. Receptors originate from a woman aged 25 to 39 with Graves disease. Each CDR3 is given with its conserved first and last residue.

v_gene: TRBV7-2
j_gene: TRBJ2-1
len: 14
CDR3aa: CASSSTRDRGEQFF

v_gene: TRBV5-1
j_gene: TRBJ2-3
len: 13
CDR3aa: CASSPSRDREQYF

v_gene: TRBV5-1
j_gene: TRBJ1-4
len: 15
CDR3aa: CASSLRQGANEKLFF

v_gene: TRBV24-1
j_gene: TRBJ1-1
len: 15
CDR3aa: CATSVWGLSNTEAFF

v_gene: TRBV18
j_gene: TRBJ2-4
len: 16
CDR3aa: CASSPPSGLAKNIQYF

v_gene: TRBV6-2/TRBV6-3
j_gene: TRBJ2-5
len: 13
CDR3aa: CASSWRYRETQYF

v_gene: TRBV6-1
j_gene: TRBJ1-5
len: 11
CDR3aa: CASSEGLHQHF

v_gene: TRBV5-1
j_gene: TRBJ1-5
len: 18
CDR3aa: CASSSGQGTLYSNQPQHF

v_gene: TRBV2
j_gene: TRBJ1-1
len: 14
CDR3aa: CASMFRGQNTEAFF

v_gene: TRBV12-3/TRBV12-4
j_gene: TRBJ2-7
len: 17
CDR3aa: CASSASDLAGFSYEQYF

v_gene: TRBV7-2
j_gene: TRBJ1-6
len: 14
CDR3aa: CASVMGPWTPPLHF

v_gene: TRBV2
j_gene: TRBJ2-3
len: 18
CDR3aa: CASGGLTSGGPVTDTQYF

v_gene: TRBV12-5
j_gene: TRBJ1-5
len: 17
CDR3aa: CASGFARDKYSNQPQHF

v_gene: TRBV19
j_gene: TRBJ2-6
len: 16
CDR3aa: CASRSRNPSGANVLTF

v_gene: TRBV18
j_gene: TRBJ1-2
len: 16
CDR3aa: CASSPTQGQTNYGYTF

v_gene: TRBV13
j_gene: TRBJ1-2
len: 14
CDR3aa: CASSLRDGRYSYTF

v_gene: TRBV9
j_gene: TRBJ1-5
len: 14
CDR3aa: CASSVGNSNQPQHF

v_gene: TRBV5-1
j_gene: TRBJ1-5
len: 15
CDR3aa: CASSWDGDSNQPQHF

v_gene: TRBV7-3
j_gene: TRBJ2-1
len: 10
CDR3aa: CASSHGGAVF

v_gene: TRBV11-1
j_gene: TRBJ1-2
len: 13
CDR3aa: CASSTGTGVGYTF

v_gene: TRBV12-3/TRBV12-4
j_gene: TRBJ1-1
len: 12
CDR3aa: CASGTGPVGLVF

v_gene: TRBV6-1
j_gene: TRBJ2-2
len: 14
CDR3aa: CASRQGRAAGELFF

v_gene: TRBV7-9
j_gene: TRBJ2-3
len: 15
CDR3aa: CASSLPRQTTDTQYF

v_gene: TRBV5-1
j_gene: TRBJ2-1
len: 16
CDR3aa: CASSSYRDRQYNEQFF

v_gene: TRBV2
j_gene: TRBJ2-3
len: 15
CDR3aa: CASSVPPRGTDTQYF

v_gene: TRBV3-1
j_gene: TRBJ1-1
len: 13
CDR3aa: CASSRGANIEAFF

v_gene: TRBV10-2
j_gene: TRBJ1-4
len: 17
CDR3aa: CASSKFNGQGGREKLFF

v_gene: TRBV10-2
j_gene: TRBJ2-2
len: 18
CDR3aa: CASKTPALGETNTGELFF

v_gene: TRBV5-1
j_gene: TRBJ2-1
len: 15
CDR3aa: CASSYRGNTYNEQFF

v_gene: TRBV30
j_gene: TRBJ2-2
len: 11
CDR3aa: CAWTGTGELFF

v_gene: TRBV6-2/TRBV6-3
j_gene: TRBJ1-3
len: 11
CDR3aa: CASKSGNTIYF

v_gene: TRBV6-1
j_gene: TRBJ1-4
len: 14
CDR3aa: CASSPGQGDEKLFF

v_gene: TRBV2
j_gene: TRBJ1-1
len: 15
CDR3aa: CASVEGGQRNTEAFF

v_gene: TRBV7-9
j_gene: TRBJ1-3
len: 15
CDR3aa: CASSLDRVIRNTIYF

v_gene: TRBV2
j_gene: TRBJ2-7
len: 11
CDR3aa: CASSGYHEQYF

v_gene: TRBV7-9
j_gene: TRBJ1-2
len: 13
CDR3aa: CASSLGTNIGYTF

v_gene: TRBV7-2
j_gene: TRBJ2-7
len: 16
CDR3aa: CASSLDGGGLTYEQYF

v_gene: TRBV20-1
j_gene: TRBJ2-7
len: 11
CDR3aa: CSAGKIYEQYF

v_gene: TRBV13
j_gene: TRBJ2-7
len: 17
CDR3aa: CASSFYHGLAGHYEQYF